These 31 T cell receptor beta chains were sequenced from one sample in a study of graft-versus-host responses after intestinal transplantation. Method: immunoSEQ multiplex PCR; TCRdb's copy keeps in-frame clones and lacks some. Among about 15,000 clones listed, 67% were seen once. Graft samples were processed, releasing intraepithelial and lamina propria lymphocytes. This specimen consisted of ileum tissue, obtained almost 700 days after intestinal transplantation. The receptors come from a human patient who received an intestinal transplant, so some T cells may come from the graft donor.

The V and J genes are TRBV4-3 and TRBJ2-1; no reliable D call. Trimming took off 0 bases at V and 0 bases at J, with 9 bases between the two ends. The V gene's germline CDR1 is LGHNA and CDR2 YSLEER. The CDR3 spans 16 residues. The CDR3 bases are TGCGCCAGCAGCCAAGAACACAGTTACTCCTACAATGAGCAGTTCTTC. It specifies CASSQEHSYSYNEQFF.

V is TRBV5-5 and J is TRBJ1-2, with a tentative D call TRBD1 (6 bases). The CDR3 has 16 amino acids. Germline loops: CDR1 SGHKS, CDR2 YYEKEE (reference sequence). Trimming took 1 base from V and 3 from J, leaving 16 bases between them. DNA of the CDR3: TGTGCCAGCAGCTTGAGTCAGGGAAAGGGGGACTATGGCTACACCTTC. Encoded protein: CASSLSQGKGDYGYTF.

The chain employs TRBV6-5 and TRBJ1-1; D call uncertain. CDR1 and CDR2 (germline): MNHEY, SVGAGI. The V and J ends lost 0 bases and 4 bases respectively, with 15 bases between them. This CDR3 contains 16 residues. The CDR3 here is CASSYSNRGAGTEAFF. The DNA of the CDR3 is TGTGCCAGCAGTTACTCGAATCGGGGAGCGGGCACTGAAGCTTTCTTT.

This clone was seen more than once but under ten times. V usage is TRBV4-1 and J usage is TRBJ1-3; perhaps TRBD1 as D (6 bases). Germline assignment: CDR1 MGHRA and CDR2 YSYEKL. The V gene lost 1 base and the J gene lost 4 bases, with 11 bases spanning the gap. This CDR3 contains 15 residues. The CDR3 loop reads CASSQAPGAGNTIYF. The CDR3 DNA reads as TGCGCCAGCAGCCAAGCTCCAGGGGCCGGAAACACCATATATTTT.

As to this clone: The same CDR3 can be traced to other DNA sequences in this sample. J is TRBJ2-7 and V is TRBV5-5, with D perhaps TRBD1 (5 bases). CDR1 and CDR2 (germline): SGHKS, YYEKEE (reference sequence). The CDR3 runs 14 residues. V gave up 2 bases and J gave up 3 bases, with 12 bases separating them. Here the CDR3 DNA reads TGTGCCAGCAGCTTAAGGGGCGCAGACTACGAGCAGTACTTC. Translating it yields CASSLRGADYEQYF.

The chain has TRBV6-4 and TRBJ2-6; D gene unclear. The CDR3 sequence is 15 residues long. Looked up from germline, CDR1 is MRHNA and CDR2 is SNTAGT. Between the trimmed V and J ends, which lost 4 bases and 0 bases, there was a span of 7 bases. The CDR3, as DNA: TGTGCCAGCAGTGCGGAGAGCTCTGGGGCCAACGTCCTGACTTTC. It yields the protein CASSAESSGANVLTF.

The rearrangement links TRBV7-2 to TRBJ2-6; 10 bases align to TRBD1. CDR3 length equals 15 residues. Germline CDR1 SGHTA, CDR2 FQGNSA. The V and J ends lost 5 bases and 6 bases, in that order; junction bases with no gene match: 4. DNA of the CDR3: TGTGCCAGCAGCCCAGACAGGGGGCAGGCCAACGTCCTGACTTTC. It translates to CASSPDRGQANVLTF.

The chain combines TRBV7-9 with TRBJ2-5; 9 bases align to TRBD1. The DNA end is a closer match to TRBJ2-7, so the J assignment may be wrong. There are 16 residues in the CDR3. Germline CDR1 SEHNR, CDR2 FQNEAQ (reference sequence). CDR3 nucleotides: TGTGCCAGCAGCTTAGACGGACAGGGGCCTCCCTACGAGCAGTACTTC. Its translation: CASSLDGQGPPYEQYF.

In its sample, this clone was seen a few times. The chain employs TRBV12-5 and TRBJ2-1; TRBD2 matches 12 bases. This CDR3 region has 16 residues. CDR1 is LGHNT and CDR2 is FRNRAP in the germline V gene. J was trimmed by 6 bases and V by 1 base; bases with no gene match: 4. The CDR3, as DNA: TGTGCTAGTGGTTTGGCACGGACTAGCGGGGTCAATGAGCAGTTCTTC. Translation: CASGLARTSGVNEQFF.

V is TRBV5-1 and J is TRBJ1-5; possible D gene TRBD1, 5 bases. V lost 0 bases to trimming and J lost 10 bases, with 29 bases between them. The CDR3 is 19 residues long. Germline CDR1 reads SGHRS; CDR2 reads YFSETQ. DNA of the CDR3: TGCGCCAGCAGCTTGGCAGGGCGAAATTTGATTTCGGGCAGGTACCCCCAGCATTTT. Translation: CASSLAGRNLISGRYPQHF.

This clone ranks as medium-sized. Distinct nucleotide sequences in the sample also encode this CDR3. DNA of the CDR3: TGCGCCAGCAGCCAAGATCGAGCGAATTATGGCTACACCTTC. Its protein product is CASSQDRANYGYTF. The chain is built from TRBV4-3 and TRBJ1-2; the D is unclear. The CDR3 runs to 14 residues. Trimming removed 0 bases at V and 5 bases at J, with 10 bases between. In germline, CDR1 is LGHNA, CDR2 YSLEER.

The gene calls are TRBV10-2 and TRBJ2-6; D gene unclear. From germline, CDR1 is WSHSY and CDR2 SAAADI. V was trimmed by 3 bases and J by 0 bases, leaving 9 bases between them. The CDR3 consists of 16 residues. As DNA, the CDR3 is TGCGCCAGCAGTGATTCAGGCCACTCTGGGGCCAACGTCCTGACTTTC. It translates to CASSDSGHSGANVLTF.

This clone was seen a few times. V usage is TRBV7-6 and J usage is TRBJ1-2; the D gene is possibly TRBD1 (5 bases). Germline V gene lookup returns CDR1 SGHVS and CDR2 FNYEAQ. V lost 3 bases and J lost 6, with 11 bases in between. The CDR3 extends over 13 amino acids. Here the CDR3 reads CASSFGQQDGYTF. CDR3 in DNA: TGTGCCAGCAGCTTCGGGCAACAGGATGGCTACACCTTC. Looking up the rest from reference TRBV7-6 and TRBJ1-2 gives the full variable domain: GAGVSQSPRYKVTKRGQDVALRCDPISGHVSLYWYRQALGQGPEFLTYFNYEAQQDKSGLPNDRFSAERPEGSISTLTIQRTEQRDSAMYRCASSFGQQDGYTFGSGTRLTVV.

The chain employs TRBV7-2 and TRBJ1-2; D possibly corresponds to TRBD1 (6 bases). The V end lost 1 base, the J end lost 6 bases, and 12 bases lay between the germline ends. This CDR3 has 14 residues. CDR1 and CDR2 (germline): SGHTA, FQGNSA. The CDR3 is CASSLVAGVDGYTF. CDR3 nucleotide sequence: TGTGCCAGCAGCTTAGTGGCAGGGGTGGATGGCTACACCTTC.

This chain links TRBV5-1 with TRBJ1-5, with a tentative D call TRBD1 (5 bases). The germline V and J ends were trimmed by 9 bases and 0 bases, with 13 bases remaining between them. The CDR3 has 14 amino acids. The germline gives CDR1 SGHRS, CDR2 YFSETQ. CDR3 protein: CANTRQYSNQPQHF. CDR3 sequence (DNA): TGCGCCAACACCCGACAGTATAGCAATCAGCCCCAGCATTTT.

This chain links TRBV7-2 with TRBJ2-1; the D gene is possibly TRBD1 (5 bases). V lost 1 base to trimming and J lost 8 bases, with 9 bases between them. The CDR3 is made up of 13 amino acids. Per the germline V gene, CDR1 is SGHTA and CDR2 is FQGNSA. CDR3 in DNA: TGTGCCAGCAGCTTAGGTTGGGGCGATGAGCAGTTCTTC. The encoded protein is CASSLGWGDEQFF. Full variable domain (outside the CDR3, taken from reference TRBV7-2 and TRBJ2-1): GAGVSQSPSNKVTEKGKDVELRCDPISGHTALYWYRQSLGQGLEFLIYFQGNSAPDKSGLPSDRFSAERTGGSVSTLTIQRTQQEDSAVYLCASSLGWGDEQFFGPGTRLTVL.

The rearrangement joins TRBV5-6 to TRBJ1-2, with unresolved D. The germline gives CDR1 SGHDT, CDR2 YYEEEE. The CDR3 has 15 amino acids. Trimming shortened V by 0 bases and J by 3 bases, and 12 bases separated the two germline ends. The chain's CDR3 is CASSLAGSGYYGYTF. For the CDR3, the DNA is TGTGCCAGCAGCTTGGCGGGCAGCGGATACTATGGCTACACCTTC.

CDR3 nucleotides: TGTGCCAGCAGCCCAGGCCGGATTCCCTATGGCTACACCTTC. It specifies CASSPGRIPYGYTF. The V and J genes are TRBV7-6 and TRBJ1-2; no clear D. V dropped 5 bases and J dropped 4 bases, with 14 bases sitting between them. This CDR3 comprises 14 residues. Germline CDR1 SGHVS, CDR2 FNYEAQ. Complete variable domain (other parts from reference TRBV7-6 and TRBJ1-2): GAGVSQSPRYKVTKRGQDVALRCDPISGHVSLYWYRQALGQGPEFLTYFNYEAQQDKSGLPNDRFSAERPEGSISTLTIQRTEQRDSAMYRCASSPGRIPYGYTFGSGTRLTVV.

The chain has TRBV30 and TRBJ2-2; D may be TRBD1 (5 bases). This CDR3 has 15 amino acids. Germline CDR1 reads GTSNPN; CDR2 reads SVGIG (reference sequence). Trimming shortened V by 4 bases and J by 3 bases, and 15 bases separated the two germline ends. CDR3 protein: CAWKLDQGDTGELFF. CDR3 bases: TGTGCCTGGAAACTCGACCAAGGGGACACCGGGGAGCTGTTTTTT.

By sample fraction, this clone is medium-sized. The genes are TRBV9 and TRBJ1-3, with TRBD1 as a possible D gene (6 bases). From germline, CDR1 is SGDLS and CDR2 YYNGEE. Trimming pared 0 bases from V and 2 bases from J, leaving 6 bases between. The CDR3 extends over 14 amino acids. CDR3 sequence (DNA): TGTGCCAGCAGCGTAGCAGGGGCTGGAAACACCATATATTTT. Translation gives CASSVAGAGNTIYF. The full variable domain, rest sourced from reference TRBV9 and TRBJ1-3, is DSGVTQTPKHLITATGQRVTLRCSPRSGDLSVYWYQQSLDQGLQFLIQYYNGEERAKGNILERFSAQQFPDLHSELNLSSLELGDSALYFCASSVAGAGNTIYFGEGSWLTVV.

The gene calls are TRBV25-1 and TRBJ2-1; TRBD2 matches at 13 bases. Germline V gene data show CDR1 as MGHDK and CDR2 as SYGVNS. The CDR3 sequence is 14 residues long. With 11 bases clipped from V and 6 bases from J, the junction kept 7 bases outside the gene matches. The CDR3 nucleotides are TGTGCCGGCGCGGGACTAGCGGGGCCCAATGAGCAGTTCTTC. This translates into CAGAGLAGPNEQFF. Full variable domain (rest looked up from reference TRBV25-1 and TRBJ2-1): EADIYQTPRYLVIGTGKKITLECSQTMGHDKMYWYQQDPGMELHLIHYSYGVNSTEKGDLSSESTVSRIRTEHFPLTLESARPSHTSQYLCAGAGLAGPNEQFFGPGTRLTVL.

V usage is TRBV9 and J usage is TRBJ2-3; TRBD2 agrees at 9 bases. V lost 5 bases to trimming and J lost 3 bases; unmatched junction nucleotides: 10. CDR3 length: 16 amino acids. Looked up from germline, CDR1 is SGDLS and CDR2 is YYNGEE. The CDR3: CASSRRLAELTDTQYF. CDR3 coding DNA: TGTGCCAGCAGTCGTAGACTAGCGGAGTTAACAGATACGCAGTATTTT.

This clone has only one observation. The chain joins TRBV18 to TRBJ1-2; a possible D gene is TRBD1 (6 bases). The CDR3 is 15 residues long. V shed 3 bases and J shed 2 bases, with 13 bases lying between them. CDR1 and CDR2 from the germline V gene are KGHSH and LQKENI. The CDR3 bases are TGTGCCAGCTCACCTTCAGGGGACACCAACTATGGCTACACCTTC. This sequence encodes CASSPSGDTNYGYTF.

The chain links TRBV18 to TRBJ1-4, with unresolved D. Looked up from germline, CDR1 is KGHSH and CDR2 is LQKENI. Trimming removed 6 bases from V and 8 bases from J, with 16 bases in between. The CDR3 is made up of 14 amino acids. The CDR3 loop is CASSLGILREKLFF. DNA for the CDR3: TGTGCCAGCTCGCTAGGAATACTGAGGGAAAAACTGTTTTTT.

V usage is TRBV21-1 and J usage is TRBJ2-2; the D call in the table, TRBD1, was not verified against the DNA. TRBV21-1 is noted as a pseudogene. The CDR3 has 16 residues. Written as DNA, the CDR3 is TGTGCCAGCATAGACCGTACAGGTACGAACACCGGGGAGCTGTTTTTT. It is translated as CASIDRTGTNTGELFF.

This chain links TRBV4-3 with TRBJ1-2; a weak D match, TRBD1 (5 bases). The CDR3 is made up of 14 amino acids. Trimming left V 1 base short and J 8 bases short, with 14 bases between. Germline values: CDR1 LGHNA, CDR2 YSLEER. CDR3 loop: CASSQGRGVGGYTF. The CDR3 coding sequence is TGCGCCAGCAGCCAAGGTCGGGGGGTTGGGGGCTACACCTTC.

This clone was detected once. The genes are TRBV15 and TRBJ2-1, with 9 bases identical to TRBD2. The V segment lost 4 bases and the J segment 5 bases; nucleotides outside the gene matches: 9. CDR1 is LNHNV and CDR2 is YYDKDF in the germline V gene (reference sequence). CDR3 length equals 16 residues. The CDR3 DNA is TGTGCCACCAGCACGCCCCTCAGCGGGGGGCACAATGAGCAGTTCTTC. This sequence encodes CATSTPLSGGHNEQFF.

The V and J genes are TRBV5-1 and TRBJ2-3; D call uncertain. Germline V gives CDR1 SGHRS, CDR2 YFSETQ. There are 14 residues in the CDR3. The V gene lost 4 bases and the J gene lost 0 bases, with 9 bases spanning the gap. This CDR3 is CASSPDTSTDTQYF. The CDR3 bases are TGCGCCAGCAGCCCAGACACTAGCACAGATACGCAGTATTTT.

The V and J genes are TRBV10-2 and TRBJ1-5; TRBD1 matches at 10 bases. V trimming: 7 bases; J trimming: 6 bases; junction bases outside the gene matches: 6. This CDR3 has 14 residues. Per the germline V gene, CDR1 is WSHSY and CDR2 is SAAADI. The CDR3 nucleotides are TGCGCCAGCACCCGACAGGGGGCGCGTCAGCCCCAGCATTTT. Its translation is CASTRQGARQPQHF.

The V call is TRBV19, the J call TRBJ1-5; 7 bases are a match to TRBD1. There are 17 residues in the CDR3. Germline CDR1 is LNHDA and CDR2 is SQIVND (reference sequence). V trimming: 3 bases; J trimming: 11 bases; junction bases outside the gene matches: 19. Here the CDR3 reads CASSILSEEGAGGAQHF. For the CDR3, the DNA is TGTGCCAGTAGTATTTTGTCAGAAGAGGGGGCAGGGGGAGCCCAGCATTTT.

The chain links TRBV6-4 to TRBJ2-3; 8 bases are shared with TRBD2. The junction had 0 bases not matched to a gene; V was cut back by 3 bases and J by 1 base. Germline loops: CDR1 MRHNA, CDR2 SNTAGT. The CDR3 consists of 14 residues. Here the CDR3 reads CASSETSGTDTQYF. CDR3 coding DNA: TGTGCCAGCAGTGAGACTAGCGGCACAGATACGCAGTATTTT.